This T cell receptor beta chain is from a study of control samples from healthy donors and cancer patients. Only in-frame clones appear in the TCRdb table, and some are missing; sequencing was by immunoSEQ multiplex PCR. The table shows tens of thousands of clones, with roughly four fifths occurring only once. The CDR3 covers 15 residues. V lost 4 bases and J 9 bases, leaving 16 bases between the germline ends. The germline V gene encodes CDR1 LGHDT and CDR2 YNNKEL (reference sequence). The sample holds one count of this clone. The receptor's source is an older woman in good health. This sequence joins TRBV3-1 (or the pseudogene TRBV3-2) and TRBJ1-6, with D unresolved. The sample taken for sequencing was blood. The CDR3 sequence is CASSPQASVGSPLHF. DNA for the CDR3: TGTGCCAGCAGCCCCCAGGCGTCCGTAGGTTCACCCCTCCACTTT.